Listed here is a single T cell receptor beta chain. CDR1 SGHAT and CDR2 FQNNGV come from the germline V gene. This CDR3 is 15 amino acids long. The V and J ends lost 4 bases and 2 bases respectively, with 12 bases between them. This sample stems from a study of control samples from healthy donors and cancer patients. Profiling relied on immunoSEQ multiplex PCR, and the TCRdb table lists in-frame clones only, not all of them. The table lists some 100,000 clones, 75% to 90% of them singletons. The sample comprised blood. This rearrangement joins TRBV11-2 to TRBJ1-5; D not resolved. The receptor's source is a man younger than 45 in good health. Here the CDR3 reads CASSSLGVGNQPQHF. In nucleotides, the CDR3 is TGTGCCAGCAGCTCCCTCGGGGTGGGCAATCAGCCCCAGCATTTT.